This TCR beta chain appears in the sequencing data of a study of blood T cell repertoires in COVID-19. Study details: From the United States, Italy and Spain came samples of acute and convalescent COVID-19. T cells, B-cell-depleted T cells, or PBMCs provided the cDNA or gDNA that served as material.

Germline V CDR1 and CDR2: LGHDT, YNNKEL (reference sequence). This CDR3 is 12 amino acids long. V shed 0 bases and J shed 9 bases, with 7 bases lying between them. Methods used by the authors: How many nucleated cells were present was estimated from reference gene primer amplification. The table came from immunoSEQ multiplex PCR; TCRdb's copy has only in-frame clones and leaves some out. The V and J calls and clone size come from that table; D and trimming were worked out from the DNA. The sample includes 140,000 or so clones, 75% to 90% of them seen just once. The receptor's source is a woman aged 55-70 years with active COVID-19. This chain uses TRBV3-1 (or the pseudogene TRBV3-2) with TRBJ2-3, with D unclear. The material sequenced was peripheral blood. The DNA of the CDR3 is TGTGCCAGCAGCCAAGATCTCCAGACGCAGTATTTT. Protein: CASSQDLQTQYF.